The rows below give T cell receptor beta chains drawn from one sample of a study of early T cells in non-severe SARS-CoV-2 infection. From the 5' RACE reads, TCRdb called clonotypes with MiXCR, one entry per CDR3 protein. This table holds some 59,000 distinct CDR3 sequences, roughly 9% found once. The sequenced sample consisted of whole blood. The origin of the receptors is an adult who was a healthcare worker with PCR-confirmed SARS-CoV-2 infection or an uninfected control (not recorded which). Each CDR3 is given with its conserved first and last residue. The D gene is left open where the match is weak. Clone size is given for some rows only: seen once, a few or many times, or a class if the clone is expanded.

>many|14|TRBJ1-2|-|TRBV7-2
TGTGCCAGCAGCCGCGCAGGGGAGATCTATGGCTACACCTTC
CASSRAGEIYGYTF
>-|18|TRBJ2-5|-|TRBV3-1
TGTGCCAGCAGCCAAGAAGCAAGGGCCAACCTATTCCAAGAGACCCAGTACTTC
CASSQEARANLFQETQYF
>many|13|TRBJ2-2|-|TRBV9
TGTGCCAGCAGCGTAGGACAGACCGGGGAGCTGTTTTTT
CASSVGQTGELFF
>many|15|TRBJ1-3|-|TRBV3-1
TGTGCCAGCAGCCCAACCCTGGACACTGGAAACACCATATATTTT
CASSPTLDTGNTIYF
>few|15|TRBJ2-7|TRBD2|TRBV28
TGTGCCAGCAGCTCCCGGGGGAGGGGCTCCTACGAGCAGTACTTC
CASSSRGRGSYEQYF
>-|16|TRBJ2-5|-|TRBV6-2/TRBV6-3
TGTGCCAGCAGTCACCCCGGGGGTCGAAACCAAGAGACCCAGTACTTC
CASSHPGGRNQETQYF
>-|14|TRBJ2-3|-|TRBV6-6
TGTGCCAGCGTTGGCGGGGCGGCCGCAGATACGCAGTATTTT
CASVGGAAADTQYF
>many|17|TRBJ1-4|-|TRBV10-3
TGTGCCATCAGTGAGTCCGGGGGAGGACGGACTAATGAAAAACTGTTTTTT
CAISESGGGRTNEKLFF
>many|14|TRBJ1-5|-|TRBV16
TGTGCCAGCAGCCCCGACCAGAGGGGTCAGCCCCAGCATTTT
CASSPDQRGQPQHF
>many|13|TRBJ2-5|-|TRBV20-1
TGCAGTGCTAGCGGGGGTCCCCAAGAGACCCAGTACTTC
CSASGGPQETQYF
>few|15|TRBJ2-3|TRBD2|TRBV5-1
TGCGCCAGCAGCTCCTGGAGCGGGGGCACAGATACGCAGTATTTT
CASSSWSGGTDTQYF
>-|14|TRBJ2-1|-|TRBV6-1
TGTGCCAGCAAACGTCACCAGGATACCAATGAGCAGTTCTTC
CASKRHQDTNEQFF